This T cell receptor beta chain was captured in a study of T cell repertoires in cytomegalovirus infection. Study information: Both a matching HLA type and CMV infection were indicated by public TCR beta signatures.

V lost 5 bases, J lost 8 bases, and 15 bases stayed unmatched. The CDR3 is 17 amino acids. The V gene's germline CDR1 is MNHEY and CDR2 SMNVEV (reference sequence). TCRdb re-called the reads through MiXCR, storing one row per CDR3 protein. The sample yields approximately 700,000 distinct CDR3 sequences, 35% to 40% seen once. The table lists this clonotype with a few counts. Sequencing was performed on PBMCs. J is TRBJ2-1 and V is TRBV27; 10 bases map to TRBD2. This sequence was found in a human donor in good health (CMV status not recorded). Some clones in this sample may be carry-over from other donors' samples. The CDR3 loop reads CASSPQGRSGRLYEQFF. CDR3 DNA sequence: TGTGCCAGCAGTCCCCAGGGGCGTAGCGGGAGGCTTTATGAGCAGTTCTTC.